These 6 T cell receptor beta chains came from one sample sequenced in a study of blood T cell repertoires in COVID-19. The data were produced by immunoSEQ multiplex PCR, yet TCRdb's version contains in-frame clones alone and is incomplete. The sample records hundreds of thousands of clones, roughly 80% being singletons. What was sequenced was peripheral blood. The receptors were gathered from an elderly woman with active or convalescent COVID-19.

The J gene is TRBJ2-7, the V gene TRBV30, with 11 bases matching TRBD1. This CDR3 is built from 14 residues. J lost 7 bases, V lost 1 base, and 6 bases had no gene match. Germline V CDR1 and CDR2: GTSNPN, SVGIG (reference sequence). The chain's CDR3 is CAWSEGQGAGEQYF. CDR3 nucleotide sequence: TGTGCCTGGAGTGAAGGACAGGGGGCTGGGGAGCAGTACTTC.

This chain joins TRBV19 and TRBJ1-3, with a possible D match to TRBD1 (6 bases). Trimming stripped 0 bases from V and 1 base from J, with 16 bases between. There are 18 residues in the CDR3. The germline V gene has CDR1 LNHDA and CDR2 SQIVND (reference sequence). The CDR3 sequence is CASSIEPDRRRSGNTIYF. The CDR3 bases are TGTGCCAGTAGTATAGAGCCGGACAGAAGGAGATCTGGAAACACCATATATTTT. Combining the CDR3 with reference TRBV19 and TRBJ1-3 gives the whole variable domain DGGITQSPKYLFRKEGQNVTLSCEQNLNHDAMYWYRQDPGQGLRLIYYSQIVNDFQKGDIAEGYSVSREKKESFPLTVTSAQKNPTAFYLCASSIEPDRRRSGNTIYFGEGSWLTVV.

The V and J genes are TRBV28 and TRBJ1-1; D possibly corresponds to TRBD1 (5 bases). The germline V and J ends were trimmed by 5 bases and 5 bases, with 15 bases remaining between them. Germline loops: CDR1 MDHEN, CDR2 SYDVKM. The CDR3 length is 14 residues. CDR3 sequence: CASSATGTYTEAFF. The CDR3 DNA reads TGTGCCAGCAGTGCCACAGGCACCTATACTGAAGCTTTCTTT. Drawing the rest from reference TRBV28 and TRBJ1-1, the complete variable domain is DVKVTQSSRYLVKRTGEKVFLECVQDMDHENMFWYRQDPGLGLRLIYFSYDVKMKEKGDIPEGYSVSREKKERFSLILESASTNQTSMYLCASSATGTYTEAFFGQGTRLTVV.

The gene calls are TRBV24-1 and TRBJ2-7; D ambiguous. Looked up from germline, CDR1 is KGHDR and CDR2 is SFDVKD. Trimming took off 4 bases at V and 4 bases at J, with 4 bases between the two ends. The CDR3 is made up of 11 amino acids. CDR3 sequence: CATSDGYEQYF. The CDR3 DNA sequence: TGTGCCACCAGTGACGGTTACGAGCAGTACTTC.

The rearrangement uses TRBV9 and TRBJ2-2, with D hard to call. In germline, CDR1 is SGDLS, CDR2 YYNGEE. The CDR3 spans 14 residues. V shed 0 bases and J shed 6 bases, with 9 bases lying between them. CDR3 region: CASSVASRAGELFF. The CDR3 bases are TGTGCCAGCAGCGTAGCGAGTCGGGCCGGGGAGCTGTTTTTT.

CDR3 residues: CASSQGGTQYF. CDR3 nucleotide sequence: TGTGCCAGCAGCCAAGGAGGTACGCAGTATTTT. The gene calls are TRBV3-1 (or the pseudogene TRBV3-2) and TRBJ2-3; D remains ambiguous. V was pared by 1 base and J by 8 bases, with 4 bases between. The CDR3 is 11 residues long. Germline assignment: CDR1 LGHDT and CDR2 YNNKEL (reference sequence).